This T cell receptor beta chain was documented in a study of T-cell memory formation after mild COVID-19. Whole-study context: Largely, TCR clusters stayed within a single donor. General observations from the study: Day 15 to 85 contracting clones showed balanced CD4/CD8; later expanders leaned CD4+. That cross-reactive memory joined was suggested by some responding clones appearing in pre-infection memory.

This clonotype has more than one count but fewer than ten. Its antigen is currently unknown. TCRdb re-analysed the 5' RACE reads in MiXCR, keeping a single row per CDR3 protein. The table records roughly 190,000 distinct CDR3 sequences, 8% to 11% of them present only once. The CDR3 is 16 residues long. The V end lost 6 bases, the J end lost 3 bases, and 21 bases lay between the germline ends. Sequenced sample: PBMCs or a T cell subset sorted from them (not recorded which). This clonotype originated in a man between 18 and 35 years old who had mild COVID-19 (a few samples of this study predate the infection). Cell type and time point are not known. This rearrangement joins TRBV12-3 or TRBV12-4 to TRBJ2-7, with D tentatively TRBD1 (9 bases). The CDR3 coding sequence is TGTGCCAGCAGCCACGGGGGGGGACAGGGCCACTACGAGCAGTACTTC. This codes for CASSHGGGQGHYEQYF.